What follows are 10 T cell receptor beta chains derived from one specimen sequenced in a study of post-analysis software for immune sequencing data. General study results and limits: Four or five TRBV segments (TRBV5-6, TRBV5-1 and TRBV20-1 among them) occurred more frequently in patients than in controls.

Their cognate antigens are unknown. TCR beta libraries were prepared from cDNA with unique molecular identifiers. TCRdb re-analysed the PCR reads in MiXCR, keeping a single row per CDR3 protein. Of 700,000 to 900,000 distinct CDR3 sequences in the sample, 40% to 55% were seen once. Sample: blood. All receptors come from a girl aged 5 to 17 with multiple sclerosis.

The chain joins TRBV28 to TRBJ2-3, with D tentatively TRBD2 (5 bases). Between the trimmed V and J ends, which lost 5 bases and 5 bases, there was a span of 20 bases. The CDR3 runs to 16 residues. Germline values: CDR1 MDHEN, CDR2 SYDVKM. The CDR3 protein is CASSPEGGSGRDTQYF. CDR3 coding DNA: TGTGCCAGCAGTCCCGAGGGCGGCAGCGGCCGAGATACGCAGTATTTT.

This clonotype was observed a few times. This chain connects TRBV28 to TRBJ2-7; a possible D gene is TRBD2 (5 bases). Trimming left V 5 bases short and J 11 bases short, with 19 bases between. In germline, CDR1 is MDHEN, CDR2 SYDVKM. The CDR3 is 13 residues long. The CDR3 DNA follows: TGTGCCAGCAGTATCCGTCTTGTGGGAGTAGAGTACTTC. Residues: CASSIRLVGVEYF.

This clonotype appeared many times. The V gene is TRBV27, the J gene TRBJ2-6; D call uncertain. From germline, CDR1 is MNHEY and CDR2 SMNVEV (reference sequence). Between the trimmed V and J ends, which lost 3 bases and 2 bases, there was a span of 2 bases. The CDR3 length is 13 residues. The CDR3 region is CASSFAGANVLTF. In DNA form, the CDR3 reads TGTGCCAGCAGTTTCGCTGGGGCCAACGTCCTGACTTTC.

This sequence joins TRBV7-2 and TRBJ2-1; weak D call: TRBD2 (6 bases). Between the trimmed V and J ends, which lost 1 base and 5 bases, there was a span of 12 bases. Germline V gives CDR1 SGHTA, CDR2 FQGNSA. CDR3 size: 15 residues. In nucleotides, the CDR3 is TGTGCCAGCAGCTTAGGCCATTGGGGGGACAATGAGCAGTTCTTC. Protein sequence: CASSLGHWGDNEQFF.

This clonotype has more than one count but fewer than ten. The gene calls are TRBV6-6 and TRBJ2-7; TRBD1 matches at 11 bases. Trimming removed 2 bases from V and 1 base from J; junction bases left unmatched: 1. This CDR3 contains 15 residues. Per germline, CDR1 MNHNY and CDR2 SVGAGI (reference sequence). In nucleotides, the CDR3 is TGTGCCAGCAGTTACGGGACAGGGGGGTCCTACGAGCAGTACTTC. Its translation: CASSYGTGGSYEQYF.

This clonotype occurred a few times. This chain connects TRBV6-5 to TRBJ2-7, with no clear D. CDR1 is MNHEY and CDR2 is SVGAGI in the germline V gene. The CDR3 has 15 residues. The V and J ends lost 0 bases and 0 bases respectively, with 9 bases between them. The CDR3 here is CASSYSNGGSYEQYF. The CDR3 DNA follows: TGTGCCAGCAGTTACTCGAATGGCGGCTCCTACGAGCAGTACTTC.

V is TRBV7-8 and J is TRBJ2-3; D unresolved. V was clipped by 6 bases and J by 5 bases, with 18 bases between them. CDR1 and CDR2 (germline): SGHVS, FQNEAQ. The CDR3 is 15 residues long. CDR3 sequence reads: CASSLHQVLGDTQYF. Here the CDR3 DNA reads TGTGCCAGCAGTCTTCACCAGGTCCTTGGAGATACGCAGTATTTT.

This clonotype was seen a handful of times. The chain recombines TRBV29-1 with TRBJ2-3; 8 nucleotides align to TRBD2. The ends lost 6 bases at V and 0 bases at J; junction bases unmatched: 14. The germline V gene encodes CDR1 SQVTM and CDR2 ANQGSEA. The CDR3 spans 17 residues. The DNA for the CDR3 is TGCAGCGTGGAACTATCTTTAACTAGCGGTAGCACAGATACGCAGTATTTT. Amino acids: CSVELSLTSGSTDTQYF.

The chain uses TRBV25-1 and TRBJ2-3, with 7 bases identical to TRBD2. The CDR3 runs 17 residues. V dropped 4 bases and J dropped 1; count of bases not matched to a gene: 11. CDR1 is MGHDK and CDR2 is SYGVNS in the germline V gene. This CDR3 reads CASSGTTGGSGTDTQYF. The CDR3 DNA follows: TGTGCCAGCAGTGGGACAACTGGCGGGAGCGGCACAGATACGCAGTATTTT.

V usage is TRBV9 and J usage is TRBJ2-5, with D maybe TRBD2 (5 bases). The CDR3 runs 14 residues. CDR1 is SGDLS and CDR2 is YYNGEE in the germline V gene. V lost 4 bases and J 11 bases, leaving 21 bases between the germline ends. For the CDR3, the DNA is TGTGCCAGCAGCCCCCGCTTTGGGGTTGGGGAGCAGTACTTC. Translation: CASSPRFGVGEQYF.